This entry lists 29 T cell receptor beta chains sequenced from one sample in a study of OX40 agonist ivuxolimab in advanced cancers. Clones were read by immunoSEQ multiplex PCR, and TCRdb kept only the in-frame ones, dropping some. The data contain tens of thousands of clones, around 86% of them singletons. Here the sequenced sample was CD4+ or CD8+ T cells sorted from blood, taken in a trial of the OX40 agonist ivuxolimab. These receptors originate from an adult with an advanced solid tumor such as melanoma, head and neck, liver or kidney cancer.

V and J are TRBV14 and TRBJ2-2; 11 bases fit TRBD2. V lost 4 bases, J lost 6 bases, and 7 bases stayed unmatched. CDR3 size: 16 residues. CDR1 is SGHDN, CDR2 FVKESK, per germline. The CDR3 reads CASSRLAGGPAGELFF. In DNA form, the CDR3 reads TGTGCCAGCAGCCGATTAGCGGGAGGGCCCGCCGGGGAGCTGTTTTTT.

CDR3 protein: CASSLSTPRAGKNEKLFF. In DNA form, the CDR3 reads TGCGCCAGCAGCTTGTCTACCCCGAGGGCCGGGAAAAATGAAAAACTGTTTTTT. The V and J genes are TRBV5-1 and TRBJ1-4; D call uncertain. The CDR3 spans 18 residues. Germline V gene lookup returns CDR1 SGHRS and CDR2 YFSETQ. Trimming left V 1 base short and J 5 bases short, with 21 bases between.

The chain couples TRBV28 to TRBJ1-3, with a weak D call TRBD1 (6 bases). Germline CDR1 reads MDHEN; CDR2 reads SYDVKM. The CDR3 sequence is 13 residues long. The V and J ends lost 7 bases and 3 bases respectively, with 10 bases between them. CDR3 bases: TGTGCCAGCAACGGGGGCTTTGGAAACACCATATATTTT. It codes for CASNGGFGNTIYF.

V and J are TRBV11-2 and TRBJ2-2, with 11 bases that match TRBD2. V lost 3 bases and J lost 7; bases outside the gene matches: 4. This CDR3 comprises 15 residues. The germline gives CDR1 SGHAT, CDR2 FQNNGV. The CDR3 sequence: CASSLTSGVVGELFF. CDR3 DNA: TGTGCCAGCAGCTTGACTAGCGGGGTTGTCGGGGAGCTGTTTTTT.

This clone was detected only a few times. The J gene is TRBJ2-3, the V gene TRBV27; D possibly corresponds to TRBD2 (5 bases). V lost 3 bases to trimming and J lost 3 bases, with 10 bases between them. Per the germline V gene, CDR1 is MNHEY and CDR2 is SMNVEV (reference sequence). The CDR3 sequence is 14 residues long. CDR3 protein: CASSLGTRTDTQYF. The CDR3 DNA sequence: TGTGCCAGCAGTTTGGGTACTAGAACAGATACGCAGTATTTT.

This clone was counted only a few times. CDR3: CASSSSGPTYEQYF. Written as DNA, the CDR3 is TGCGCCAGCAGCTCATCGGGGCCCACCTACGAGCAGTACTTC. The chain employs TRBV5-1 and TRBJ2-7; D possibly uses TRBD1 or TRBD2 (5 bases each). CDR1 is SGHRS, CDR2 YFSETQ, per germline. V lost 3 bases to trimming and J lost 2 bases, with 12 bases between them. CDR3 length equals 14 residues. Looking up the rest from reference TRBV5-1 and TRBJ2-7 gives the full variable domain: KAGVTQTPRYLIKTRGQQVTLSCSPISGHRSVSWYQQTPGQGLQFLFEYFSETQRNKGNFPGRFSGRQFSNSRSEMNVSTLELGDSALYLCASSSSGPTYEQYFGPGTRLTVT.

The rearrangement joins TRBV7-2 to TRBJ1-5, with D perhaps TRBD1 (6 bases). V lost 2 bases to trimming and J lost 3 bases, with 20 bases between them. The CDR3 is 18 amino acids. Germline CDR1 is SGHTA and CDR2 is FQGNSA. CDR3 in amino acids: CASSLLGRETGFNQPQHF. The CDR3 nucleotides are TGTGCCAGCAGCTTACTGGGTCGGGAGACAGGCTTCAATCAGCCCCAGCATTTT.

This chain connects TRBV4-2 to TRBJ2-7; D may be TRBD2 (5 bases). Germline CDR1 is LGHNA and CDR2 is YNFKEQ. CDR3 length equals 16 residues. Between the trimmed V and J ends, which lost 0 bases and 2 bases, there was a span of 14 bases. Here the CDR3 DNA reads TGTGCCAGCAGCCAAGATCATCGACTATTCGCCTACGAGCAGTACTTC. Encoded protein: CASSQDHRLFAYEQYF.

To note about this clone: An end of the junction does not agree with germline; a read error may underlie this. The rearrangement links TRBV7-2 to TRBJ2-4; no clear D gene. Germline V CDR1 and CDR2: SGHTA, FQGNSA. The CDR3 has 14 residues. The CDR3 region is CASSLGAAINIQYF. The CDR3 DNA is TGTGCCAGCAGCTTAGGGGCAGCCATAAACATTCAGTACTTC.

V gene TRBV7-2 combines with J gene TRBJ2-7, with TRBD1 identical over 9 bases. CDR1 is SGHTA and CDR2 is FQGNSA in the germline V gene. J was trimmed by 6 bases and V by 5 bases; bases with no gene match: 8. CDR3 length: 14 residues. In DNA, the CDR3 is TGTGCCAGCAGCCCCGCCAGGACAGGGGCCGAGCAGTACTTC. Amino acids: CASSPARTGAEQYF.

The chain uses TRBV19 and TRBJ2-7, with 10 bases matching TRBD1. CDR1 and CDR2 (germline): LNHDA, SQIVND (reference sequence). The junction had 11 bases not matched to a gene; V was cut back by 5 bases and J by 1 base. The CDR3 has 17 residues. In DNA, the CDR3 is TGTGCCAGTAGTCAGGTGCGAAGACAGGGGGCATCCTACGAGCAGTACTTC. This gives the protein CASSQVRRQGASYEQYF.

The rearrangement joins TRBV25-1 to TRBJ2-5, with D possibly being TRBD1 (6 bases). This CDR3 comprises 14 residues. CDR1 MGHDK and CDR2 SYGVNS come from the germline V gene. V was shortened by 7 bases and J by 1 base, with 13 bases between the two germline ends. CDR3 in amino acids: CASTPRGTQETQYF. As DNA, the CDR3 is TGTGCCAGCACCCCGAGGGGGACCCAAGAGACCCAGTACTTC.

The chain employs TRBV30 and TRBJ2-7; D remains ambiguous. CDR1 and CDR2 from the germline V gene are GTSNPN and SVGIG (reference sequence). CDR3 length: 11 residues. V was shortened by 5 bases and J by 3 bases, with 8 bases between the two germline ends. The CDR3 here is CAWAIDYEQYF. CDR3 sequence (DNA): TGTGCCTGGGCGATTGACTACGAGCAGTACTTC. Combining the CDR3 with reference TRBV30 and TRBJ2-7 gives the whole variable domain SQTIHQWPATLVQPVGSPLSLECTVEGTSNPNLYWYRQAAGRGLQLLFYSVGIGQISSEVPQNLSASRPQDRQFILSSKKLLLSDSGFYLCAWAIDYEQYFGPGTRLTVT.

The sample holds a few counts of this clone. The chain combines TRBV7-2 with TRBJ2-3, with D tentatively TRBD2 (5 bases). Germline CDR1 is SGHTA and CDR2 is FQGNSA. This CDR3 contains 16 residues. Deletions cut 5 bases from V and 3 bases from J, with 18 bases between. CDR3 amino acids: CASSPRGSKPTDTQYF. The CDR3 region has the DNA TGTGCCAGCAGCCCTAGAGGGTCAAAACCGACAGATACGCAGTATTTT.

This clone was seen a handful of times. The rearrangement links TRBV7-8 to TRBJ1-3; 7 nucleotides align to TRBD1. CDR3 length: 13 residues. V shed 6 bases and J 9 bases; nucleotides not matched to a gene: 8. CDR1 and CDR2 (germline): SGHVS, FQNEAQ. CDR3 amino acids: CASRGQDPSTIYF. The CDR3 DNA reads TGTGCCAGCAGAGGACAGGACCCCAGCACCATATATTTT.

The chain combines TRBV7-9 with TRBJ2-7; D is unclear. The CDR3 spans 14 residues. Germline assignment: CDR1 SEHNR and CDR2 FQNEAQ (reference sequence). V lost 2 bases and J 2 bases, leaving 10 bases between the germline ends. The CDR3 here is CASSLRSRTYEQYF. CDR3 in DNA: TGTGCCAGCAGCTTAAGGAGCAGGACCTACGAGCAGTACTTC.

This rearrangement joins TRBV28 to TRBJ2-3, with 11 positions matching TRBD2. CDR3 length: 16 amino acids. Germline values: CDR1 MDHEN, CDR2 SYDVKM. Trimming cost V 5 bases and J 3 bases; bases outside gene matches: 7. The CDR3: CASSRALAGATDTQYF. The CDR3 region has the DNA TGTGCCAGCAGTCGTGCACTAGCGGGAGCGACAGATACGCAGTATTTT.

This chain uses TRBV5-4 with TRBJ2-7, with 12 bases identical to TRBD2. V lost 3 bases to trimming and J lost 5 bases; unmatched junction nucleotides: 6. The germline V gene has CDR1 SGHNT and CDR2 YYREEE (reference sequence). The length of the CDR3 is 15 residues. Written as DNA, the CDR3 is TGTGCCAGCAGCTCGACTAGCGGGAGAGTGAACGAGCAGTACTTC. Amino acids: CASSSTSGRVNEQYF. Complete variable domain (other parts from reference TRBV5-4 and TRBJ2-7): ETGVTQSPTHLIKTRGQQVTLRCSSQSGHNTVSWYQQALGQGPQFIFQYYREEENGRGNFPPRFSGLQFPNYSSELNVNALELDDSALYLCASSSTSGRVNEQYFGPGTRLTVT.

CDR3 coding DNA: TGTGCCAGCACCCGGACGGGGAGCTCCTACGAGCAGTACTTC. It specifies CASTRTGSSYEQYF. The V call is TRBV6-6, the J call TRBJ2-7; tentative D call: TRBD2 (5 bases). Germline assignment: CDR1 MNHNY and CDR2 SVGAGI (reference sequence). This CDR3 comprises 14 residues. V lost 7 bases and J 0 bases, leaving 13 bases between the germline ends.

V gene TRBV19 combines with J gene TRBJ2-6, with a weak D call TRBD1 (5 bases). CDR3 size: 16 residues. Between the trimmed V and J ends, which lost 6 bases and 0 bases, there was a span of 12 bases. Germline CDR1 is LNHDA and CDR2 is SQIVND (reference sequence). This CDR3 is CASSSHRLSGANVLTF. CDR3 DNA: TGTGCCAGTAGCTCCCACAGGCTCTCTGGGGCCAACGTCCTGACTTTC.

The gene calls are TRBV7-3 and TRBJ2-5, with D maybe TRBD2 (5 bases). Germline V gives CDR1 SGHTA, CDR2 FQGTGA. Trimming left V 1 base short and J 7 bases short, with 19 bases between. The CDR3 is made up of 16 amino acids. The CDR3 is CASSLRTYTPEGTQYF. The CDR3 nucleotides are TGTGCCAGCAGCTTAAGGACTTACACACCCGAAGGGACCCAGTACTTC.

As concerns this clone: Within the sample, other DNA sequences also encode this same CDR3. The chain has TRBV2 and TRBJ2-3; tentatively, D is TRBD2 (6 bases). The CDR3 is 12 amino acids. Looked up from germline, CDR1 is SNHLY and CDR2 is FYNNEI. Trimming removed 7 bases at V and 5 bases at J, with 10 bases between. The CDR3 DNA reads as TGTGCCAGCAACCCCGGGGGAGATACGCAGTATTTT. Translation gives CASNPGGDTQYF.

This sequence joins TRBV10-3 and TRBJ2-5; D is unresolved. The CDR3 spans 12 residues. CDR1 ENHRY and CDR2 SYGVKD come from the germline V gene. Trimming stripped 4 bases from V and 2 bases from J, with 5 bases between. The CDR3 coding sequence is TGTGCCATCAGTGTAGGACAAGAGACCCAGTACTTC. Amino acid sequence: CAISVGQETQYF.

This clone has just a few counts. V gene TRBV9 combines with J gene TRBJ1-2; D is possibly TRBD1 (6 bases). Germline V gene data show CDR1 as SGDLS and CDR2 as YYNGEE. V was clipped by 0 bases and J by 6 bases, with 18 bases between them. This CDR3 has 16 amino acids. Written as DNA, the CDR3 is TGTGCCAGCAGCGTAGCGGGGGGGCAGGGGTGGCATGGCTACACCTTC. Protein product: CASSVAGGQGWHGYTF. The whole variable domain, filled in from reference TRBV9 and TRBJ1-2, reads DSGVTQTPKHLITATGQRVTLRCSPRSGDLSVYWYQQSLDQGLQFLIQYYNGEERAKGNILERFSAQQFPDLHSELNLSSLELGDSALYFCASSVAGGQGWHGYTFGSGTRLTVV.

This chain connects TRBV19 to TRBJ2-5, with D perhaps TRBD1 (6 bases). This CDR3 has 15 residues. The V end lost 7 bases, the J end lost 5 bases, and 20 bases lay between the germline ends. Germline V gene data show CDR1 as LNHDA and CDR2 as SQIVND (reference sequence). This chain's CDR3 is CASTRGRARGETQYF. The DNA for the CDR3 is TGTGCCAGTACTAGGGGTCGGGCAAGGGGGGAGACCCAGTACTTC.

This chain joins TRBV10-3 and TRBJ1-2; a possible D gene is TRBD1 (5 bases). This CDR3 contains 15 residues. CDR1 is ENHRY, CDR2 SYGVKD, per germline. The ends were cut back, 4 bases at V and 6 bases at J, with 18 bases in the middle. CDR3 bases: TGTGCCATCAGTGGAGGGACTTGGACGAGAAATGGCTACACCTTC. It specifies CAISGGTWTRNGYTF.

The rearrangement uses TRBV19 and TRBJ1-2; 9 bases map to TRBD1. Germline-derived CDR1 and CDR2 are LNHDA and SQIVND (reference sequence). The CDR3 consists of 15 residues. The V and J ends lost 4 bases and 2 bases, in that order; junction bases with no gene match: 5. The CDR3 bases are TGTGCCAGTAGTACCCCCGGGACAGGGAACTATGGCTACACCTTC. It is translated as CASSTPGTGNYGYTF.

This CDR3 is CASSLDRGVGYTF. CDR3 DNA sequence: TGTGCCAGCAGCTTAGATCGGGGGGTAGGCTACACCTTC. The chain couples TRBV7-9 to TRBJ1-2; perhaps TRBD1 as D (5 bases). This CDR3 has 13 amino acids. Trimming removed 1 base from V and 8 bases from J, with 11 bases in between. Germline assignment: CDR1 SEHNR and CDR2 FQNEAQ (reference sequence).

J is TRBJ2-3 and V is TRBV7-9; D not resolved. Germline CDR1 is SEHNR and CDR2 is FQNEAQ (reference sequence). This CDR3 has 14 amino acids. V shed 4 bases and J shed 4 bases, with 12 bases lying between them. The CDR3 nucleotides are TGTGCCAGCAGCTACTCGGAGATGGCAGATACGCAGTATTTT. Translation gives CASSYSEMADTQYF.